A single sample gave rise to the 14 T cell receptor beta chains below, sequenced in a study of blood T cell repertoires in COVID-19. Clones were read by immunoSEQ multiplex PCR, and TCRdb kept only the in-frame ones, dropping some. This table holds approximately 80,000 clones, about 87% found once. The specimen sequenced was peripheral blood. Receptors originate from an elderly woman with acute or convalescent COVID-19.

The genes are TRBV12-2 and TRBJ2-3; no DNA check was done on the table's D call, TRBD1. TRBV12-2 is a pseudogene segment. CDR3 length: 13 amino acids. CDR3 sequence: CASRSNRQDTQYF. As DNA, the CDR3 is TGTGCAAGTCGCTCCAATCGACAGGATACGCAGTATTTT.

The chain links TRBV5-3 to TRBJ2-7; TRBD2 aligns across 7 bases. TRBV5-3 is identified as an open reading frame with a role that is uncertain. V shed 2 bases and J 7 bases; nucleotides not matched to a gene: 6. The CDR3 consists of 13 residues. CDR3: CARSFFGEGEQYF. The CDR3 DNA follows: TGTGCCAGAAGCTTCTTCGGGGAGGGGGAGCAGTACTTC.

The chain joins TRBV3-1 (or the pseudogene TRBV3-2) to TRBJ1-2; D ambiguous. Germline loops: CDR1 LGHDT, CDR2 YNNKEL (reference sequence). V was trimmed by 1 base and J by 4 bases, leaving 7 bases between them. CDR3 length equals 13 residues. The CDR3 is CASSQAGVYGYTF. The DNA of the CDR3 is TGTGCCAGCAGCCAAGCTGGAGTCTATGGCTACACCTTC.

The rearrangement uses TRBV27 and TRBJ2-1, with 7 bases fitting TRBD1. The CDR3 runs 16 residues. Germline trimming cut 2 bases from V and 9 bases from J; bases unmatched to any gene: 13. The germline V gene encodes CDR1 MNHEY and CDR2 SMNVEV (reference sequence). The CDR3 spells CASSLRNRQGVLEQFF. The CDR3 coding sequence is TGTGCCAGCAGTTTAAGGAACAGACAGGGTGTGCTTGAGCAGTTCTTC.

V and J are TRBV5-1 and TRBJ2-3, with 8 positions matching TRBD2. Germline V gene lookup returns CDR1 SGHRS and CDR2 YFSETQ. Trimming took 0 bases from V and 1 from J; bases not matched to a gene: 4. The CDR3 has 16 residues. DNA for the CDR3: TGCGCCAGCAGCTTGGGTTCTAGCGGGCGCACAGATACGCAGTATTTT. It codes for CASSLGSSGRTDTQYF.

The J gene is TRBJ1-4, the V gene TRBV12-3 or TRBV12-4; TRBD1 might be the D (5 bases). The CDR3 is 12 residues long. V was clipped by 8 bases and J by 8 bases, with 12 bases between them. The CDR3 sequence: CASQGGDEKLFF. The CDR3 DNA is TGTGCCAGCCAGGGCGGTGACGAAAAACTGTTTTTT.

This clone was detected only once. The chain uses TRBV6-1 and TRBJ2-2, with TRBD1 matching 7 bases. Germline CDR1 reads MNHNS; CDR2 reads SASEGT. Trimming cost V 3 bases and J 3 bases; bases outside gene matches: 7. The CDR3 contains 16 residues. CDR3 DNA sequence: TGTGCCAGCAGTGACCCGACAGGGCGTGACACCGGGGAGCTGTTTTTT. Amino acids: CASSDPTGRDTGELFF.

The chain has TRBV30 and TRBJ1-5, with 7 bases that match TRBD1. CDR1 is GTSNPN and CDR2 is SVGIG in the germline V gene (reference sequence). CDR3 length equals 15 residues. Unmatched junction bases numbered 11, after V lost 2 bases and J lost 7 bases. The CDR3 loop is CAWSTGQALGQPQHF. The CDR3 nucleotides are TGTGCCTGGAGTACAGGACAGGCCCTCGGGCAGCCCCAGCATTTT.

CDR3 region: CASSYGASPPQPQHF. CDR3 DNA sequence: TGTGCCAGCAGTTACGGGGCCAGCCCCCCTCAGCCCCAGCATTTT. This sequence joins TRBV6-2 or TRBV6-3 and TRBJ1-5; weak D call: TRBD1 (5 bases). The V gene lost 2 bases and the J gene lost 6 bases, with 14 bases spanning the gap. CDR1 MNHEY and CDR2 SVGEGT come from the germline V gene. This CDR3 is built from 15 residues.

The rearrangement links TRBV7-9 to TRBJ2-3, with 8 bases lining up with TRBD1. CDR3 length: 15 amino acids. Germline trimming cut 3 bases from V and 6 bases from J; bases unmatched to any gene: 8. CDR1 SEHNR and CDR2 FQNEAQ come from the germline V gene (reference sequence). CDR3 nucleotide sequence: TGTGCCAGCAGCTTTATGGGGACAGGTACCGATACGCAGTATTTT. Amino acids: CASSFMGTGTDTQYF.

V gene TRBV9 combines with J gene TRBJ1-4, with a weak D call TRBD1 (5 bases). Trimming took off 2 bases at V and 3 bases at J, with 11 bases between the two ends. This CDR3 comprises 15 residues. Germline V lookup: CDR1 SGDLS, CDR2 YYNGEE. CDR3 amino acids: CASSVAGGANEKLFF. The CDR3 bases are TGTGCCAGCAGCGTCGCCGGAGGGGCTAATGAAAAACTGTTTTTT.

The chain uses TRBV2 and TRBJ2-2, with a tentative D call TRBD2 (6 bases). The CDR3 runs to 17 residues. The V and J ends lost 1 base and 6 bases respectively, with 18 bases between them. CDR1 and CDR2 (germline): SNHLY, FYNNEI. In DNA form, the CDR3 reads TGTGCCAGCAGTGAAGGAGGAACTAGCAATTACGCCGGGGAGCTGTTTTTT. Its protein product is CASSEGGTSNYAGELFF.

The chain employs TRBV5-1 and TRBJ2-3, with TRBD2 identical over 7 bases. The ends lost 2 bases at V and 6 bases at J; junction bases unmatched: 9. Germline V gene data show CDR1 as SGHRS and CDR2 as YFSETQ. The CDR3 covers 15 residues. The CDR3 is CASSLLPWGGDTQYF. DNA for the CDR3: TGCGCCAGCAGCTTACTTCCTTGGGGGGGGGATACGCAGTATTTT.

The gene calls are TRBV19 and TRBJ1-1; D ambiguous. The CDR3 consists of 13 residues. The V end was cut by 5 bases, the J end by 2 bases, with 9 bases between. Germline CDR1 reads LNHDA; CDR2 reads SQIVND (reference sequence). CDR3 nucleotide sequence: TGTGCCAGTAGTGTCGCGGAAAACACTGAAGCTTTCTTT. It is translated as CASSVAENTEAFF.